Following are 24 T cell receptor beta chains from one sample sequenced in a study of T cell changes during pregnancy in multiple sclerosis. Profiling relied on immunoSEQ multiplex PCR, and the TCRdb table lists in-frame clones only, not all of them. The sample holds about 89,000 clones; 85% to 95% are singletons and the top ten take more than 0.8%. Source: peripheral blood, taken in the third trimester of pregnancy. Source of these receptors: a female donor with multiple sclerosis, enrolled in a pregnancy study.

V usage is TRBV27 and J usage is TRBJ2-5; 7 bases fit TRBD1. This CDR3 contains 13 residues. The ends lost 6 bases at V and 4 bases at J; junction bases unmatched: 5. Germline CDR1 is MNHEY and CDR2 is SMNVEV (reference sequence). The CDR3 region is CASRSTGLETQYF. The CDR3 nucleotides read TGTGCCAGCAGGTCGACAGGGTTAGAGACCCAGTACTTC.

This chain connects TRBV19 to TRBJ2-1; 7 bases are shared with TRBD1. The trim removed 9 bases at V and 7 bases at J, leaving 9 bases unmatched. CDR1 and CDR2 from the germline V gene are LNHDA and SQIVND (reference sequence). CDR3 size: 13 residues. CDR3 nucleotides: TGTGCCAGCGCTTCTATACAGGGGAATGAGCAGTTCTTC. This translates into CASASIQGNEQFF.

This chain uses TRBV4-3 with TRBJ2-1; 8 bases align to TRBD2. The germline CDR1 and CDR2 sequences are LGHNA and YSLEER. The CDR3 has 17 residues. J lost 7 bases, V lost 0 bases, and 11 bases had no gene match. CDR3 protein: CASSQDLSAGVSNEQFF. DNA for the CDR3: TGCGCCAGCAGCCAAGATCTCTCAGCGGGAGTCAGTAATGAGCAGTTCTTC.

The table lists this clone with a few counts. V usage is TRBV6-5 and J usage is TRBJ1-2; possibly TRBD1 for D (6 bases). The CDR3 spans 12 residues. CDR1 is MNHEY, CDR2 SVGAGI, per germline. Trimming pared 6 bases from V and 4 bases from J, leaving 9 bases between. This CDR3 is CASSGQTYGYTF. CDR3 nucleotide sequence: TGTGCCAGCAGCGGACAGACCTATGGCTACACCTTC.

This clone was seen once. This chain connects TRBV11-2 to TRBJ1-1; 7 nucleotides line up with TRBD1. The ends lost 11 bases at V and 11 bases at J; junction bases unmatched: 14. CDR1 and CDR2 from the germline V gene are SGHAT and FQNNGV. This CDR3 comprises 12 residues. CDR3 residues: CACSGTVIGAFF. CDR3 sequence (DNA): TGTGCCTGTTCCGGGACAGTAATTGGGGCTTTCTTT. Full variable domain (remainder filled in from reference TRBV11-2 and TRBJ1-1): EAGVAQSPRYKIIEKRQSVAFWCNPISGHATLYWYQQILGQGPKLLIQFQNNGVVDDSQLPKDRFSAERLKGVDSTLKIQPAKLEDSAVYLCACSGTVIGAFFGQGTRLTVV.

The chain couples TRBV4-1 to TRBJ2-3; 9 bases match TRBD2. The CDR3 is made up of 16 amino acids. The V and J ends lost 2 bases and 6 bases, in that order; junction bases with no gene match: 9. Germline V gene data show CDR1 as MGHRA and CDR2 as YSYEKL. CDR3: CASSQRTSVPSDTQYF. CDR3 nucleotide sequence: TGCGCCAGCAGCCAACGGACTAGCGTACCCTCGGATACGCAGTATTTT.

The CDR3: CASSLGLRGLYNEQFF. The CDR3, as DNA: TGTGCCAGCAGTTTGGGCCTCAGGGGGCTCTACAATGAGCAGTTCTTC. The gene calls are TRBV6-6 and TRBJ2-1, with 8 bases lining up with TRBD1. There are 16 residues in the CDR3. Germline loops: CDR1 MNHNY, CDR2 SVGAGI (reference sequence). The V gene end was trimmed by 4 bases and the J gene end by 3 bases; junction bases not matched to a gene: 8.

This chain links TRBV27 with TRBJ1-5; 8 positions agree with TRBD1. Germline V CDR1 and CDR2: MNHEY, SMNVEV (reference sequence). This CDR3 comprises 15 residues. The trim removed 7 bases at V and 5 bases at J, leaving 10 bases unmatched. The CDR3 sequence is CASTPAQGAHQPQHF. The CDR3 DNA reads TGTGCCAGCACCCCGGCCCAGGGGGCGCATCAGCCCCAGCATTTT.

This clone was seen a few times. As DNA, the CDR3 is TGTGCCAGCAGTGGTCCTTTCACAGATACGCAGTATTTT. Protein sequence: CASSGPFTDTQYF. The chain joins TRBV2 to TRBJ2-3; D is unresolved. Germline CDR1 SNHLY, CDR2 FYNNEI. V shed 4 bases and J shed 2 bases, with 7 bases lying between them. CDR3 length: 13 residues.

The chain recombines TRBV4-3 with TRBJ2-3, with no clear D. The germline V and J ends were trimmed by 3 bases and 0 bases, with 10 bases remaining between them. CDR1 and CDR2 from the germline V gene are LGHNA and YSLEER. The CDR3 is 15 amino acids. CDR3 DNA sequence: TGCGCCAGCAGCCAGAGTTCCCCTAGCACAGATACGCAGTATTTT. Amino acids: CASSQSSPSTDTQYF.

CDR3: CASSKLASDEQFF. CDR3 in DNA: TGTGCCAGCTCAAAACTAGCGTCGGATGAGCAGTTCTTC. The chain combines TRBV18 with TRBJ2-1, with 7 bases identical to TRBD2. Germline trimming cut 5 bases from V and 8 bases from J; bases unmatched to any gene: 6. The germline V gene encodes CDR1 KGHSH and CDR2 LQKENI. This CDR3 spans 13 amino acids.

The chain combines TRBV4-2 with TRBJ2-1; TRBD2 might be the D (6 bases). Germline CDR1 LGHNA, CDR2 YNFKEQ. The CDR3 contains 14 residues. The V and J ends lost 1 base and 6 bases respectively, with 10 bases between them. The CDR3 DNA is TGTGCCAGCAGCCAAGGACTAGTTATCAATGAGCAGTTCTTC. Encoded protein: CASSQGLVINEQFF.

V usage is TRBV28 and J usage is TRBJ2-6, with D possibly being TRBD1 (6 bases). Germline-derived CDR1 and CDR2 are MDHEN and SYDVKM. Trimming cost V 3 bases and J 0 bases, with 9 bases left between them. This CDR3 comprises 16 residues. CDR3 region: CASSFTGISGANVLTF. CDR3 DNA: TGTGCCAGCAGTTTTACAGGGATCTCTGGGGCCAACGTCCTGACTTTC. The complete variable domain, with remaining parts taken from reference TRBV28 and TRBJ2-6, reads DVKVTQSSRYLVKRTGEKVFLECVQDMDHENMFWYRQDPGLGLRLIYFSYDVKMKEKGDIPEGYSVSREKKERFSLILESASTNQTSMYLCASSFTGISGANVLTFGAGSRLTVL.

The chain combines TRBV9 with TRBJ1-1; the match to TRBD1 covers 7 bases. The CDR3 is 13 residues long. Germline lookup yields CDR1 SGDLS and CDR2 YYNGEE. V trimming: 0 bases; J trimming: 8 bases; junction bases outside the gene matches: 4. CDR3 protein: CASSVAGGGEAFF. The CDR3 coding sequence is TGTGCCAGCAGCGTAGCAGGGGGTGGCGAAGCTTTCTTT.

V is TRBV28 and J is TRBJ2-7; TRBD1 might be the D (5 bases). The CDR3 sequence is 12 residues long. Germline V gene data show CDR1 as MDHEN and CDR2 as SYDVKM. Trimming removed 6 bases from V and 4 bases from J, with 10 bases in between. Written as DNA, the CDR3 is TGTGCCAGCAGGGAAACAGGTTACGAGCAGTACTTC. Translated, it gives CASRETGYEQYF.

The J gene is TRBJ2-7, the V gene TRBV28, with TRBD1 as a possible D gene (6 bases). The CDR3 consists of 17 residues. Trimming pared 1 base from V and 4 bases from J, leaving 20 bases between. Per the germline V gene, CDR1 is MDHEN and CDR2 is SYDVKM. The CDR3 loop reads CASSLLPTTNRGYEQYF. For the CDR3, the DNA is TGTGCCAGCAGTTTATTACCCACGACTAATAGGGGGTACGAGCAGTACTTC.

The chain couples TRBV5-4 to TRBJ2-7; 8 bases are a match to TRBD2. The V gene end was trimmed by 0 bases and the J gene end by 0 bases; junction bases not matched to a gene: 5. The CDR3 extends over 16 amino acids. Germline lookup yields CDR1 SGHNT and CDR2 YYREEE (reference sequence). The CDR3 DNA reads as TGTGCCAGCAGCTTGGCCACTAGCGGCTTCTCCTACGAGCAGTACTTC. Its translation is CASSLATSGFSYEQYF.

The count of this clone is one. The rearrangement uses TRBV6-5 and TRBJ2-1, with D possibly being TRBD2 (5 bases). Trimming left V 6 bases short and J 7 bases short, with 19 bases between. CDR1 and CDR2 (germline): MNHEY, SVGAGI. The CDR3 sequence is 15 residues long. CDR3 sequence: CASSYRDPRRNEQFF. CDR3 DNA sequence: TGTGCCAGCAGCTACCGGGATCCCCGGCGGAATGAGCAGTTCTTC.

This rearrangement joins TRBV6-5 to TRBJ2-7; 8 nucleotides agree with TRBD1. Germline lookup yields CDR1 MNHEY and CDR2 SVGAGI. V lost 6 bases, J lost 3 bases, and 7 bases stayed unmatched. The CDR3 runs to 14 residues. CDR3 DNA: TGTGCCAGCAGGGCCGGGACAGGAAGCTACGAGCAGTACTTC. As protein: CASRAGTGSYEQYF.

The chain joins TRBV27 to TRBJ2-7; D is possibly TRBD1 (6 bases). Trimming removed 0 bases at V and 4 bases at J, with 13 bases between. This CDR3 has 15 residues. From germline, CDR1 is MNHEY and CDR2 SMNVEV (reference sequence). As DNA, the CDR3 is TGTGCCAGCAGTTTATCGGTCGCAGGGGTTTACGAGCAGTACTTC. It codes for CASSLSVAGVYEQYF.

This chain connects TRBV5-4 to TRBJ1-4, with D perhaps TRBD1 (5 bases). The V end was cut by 3 bases, the J end by 8 bases, with 11 bases between. This CDR3 region has 13 residues. In germline, CDR1 is SGHNT, CDR2 YYREEE (reference sequence). CDR3 region: CASSSTGQEKLFF. The CDR3 DNA reads TGTGCCAGCAGCTCTACCGGACAAGAAAAACTGTTTTTT.

The chain employs TRBV11-2 and TRBJ2-1; the match to TRBD2 covers 7 bases. Trimming took 1 base from V and 4 from J; bases not matched to a gene: 1. Germline V gives CDR1 SGHAT, CDR2 FQNNGV. The CDR3 is 14 amino acids. CDR3 DNA: TGTGCCAGCAGCTTAGCGGGAGGATACAATGAGCAGTTCTTC. This gives the protein CASSLAGGYNEQFF.

The rearrangement uses TRBV7-3 and TRBJ2-1; a weak D match, TRBD1 (6 bases). The germline CDR1 and CDR2 sequences are SGHTA and FQGTGA. This CDR3 comprises 13 residues. The V and J ends lost 6 bases and 7 bases respectively, with 13 bases between them. The CDR3 DNA sequence: TGTGCCAGCAGGGGTGGGGGCGGGAATGAGCAGTTCTTC. It specifies CASRGGGGNEQFF. The full variable domain, with the rest looked up from reference TRBV7-3 and TRBJ2-1, is GAGVSQTPSNKVTEKGKYVELRCDPISGHTALYWYRQSLGQGPEFLIYFQGTGAADDSGLPNDRFFAVRPEGSVSTLKIQRTERGDSAVYLCASRGGGGNEQFFGPGTRLTVL.

This sequence joins TRBV5-1 and TRBJ2-7, with TRBD1 identical over 8 bases. After removal of 4 bases from V and 3 bases from J, the junction contained 9 bases not matched to a gene. From germline, CDR1 is SGHRS and CDR2 YFSETQ. This CDR3 contains 15 residues. CDR3 coding DNA: TGCGCCAGCAGCCGTAACAGGGGGGAATACTACGAGCAGTACTTC. It yields the protein CASSRNRGEYYEQYF.